This entry lists 6 T cell receptor beta chains sequenced from one sample in a study of cytomegalovirus exposure and HLA in healthy donors (dated by TCRdb to about 2017). Library generation was performed with the immunoSEQ multiplex PCR assay. For the multiplex PCR, a mixture combining 60 forward primers for TCR Vbeta segments and 13 reverse primers for TCR Jbeta segments was used. TCRdb provides this immuneACCESS table in a form limited to in-frame rearrangements. Some clones are lacking; in checked studies, under half of them reflect an unresolved V gene, and why the rest are absent is not known. The sample has some 150,000 clones on record, roughly 70% of them singletons. The ten largest clones represent roughly 4% of the sample. Sequencing input: PBMCs. The receptors stem from a man aged 45-65 years in good health and CMV-seropositive.

This clone was counted a few times. The genes are TRBV6-5 and TRBJ1-1; D remains unclear. The CDR3 has 14 residues. The germline CDR1 and CDR2 sequences are MNHEY and SVGAGI. V gave up 6 bases and J gave up 0 bases, with 11 bases separating them. CDR3 nucleotide sequence: TGTGCCAGCAGCATCAGAAGAATGAACACTGAAGCTTTCTTT. Translation: CASSIRRMNTEAFF.

This chain joins TRBV29-1 and TRBJ1-3; D gene ambiguous. The CDR3 is 16 residues long. V was clipped by 0 bases and J by 5 bases, with 17 bases between them. Germline loops: CDR1 SQVTM, CDR2 ANQGSEA. This CDR3 reads CSVEDPSGRNRNTIYF. Here the CDR3 DNA reads TGCAGCGTTGAAGATCCTTCAGGTCGAAATCGAAACACCATATATTTT.

V gene TRBV11-2 combines with J gene TRBJ2-5; D is undetermined. The CDR3 runs 11 residues. The V end was cut by 3 bases, the J end by 5 bases, with 4 bases between. Germline CDR1 is SGHAT and CDR2 is FQNNGV. The CDR3 DNA sequence: TGTGCCAGCAGCTTCCTGGAGACCCAGTACTTC. Its translation is CASSFLETQYF. Based on the CDR3 plus reference TRBV11-2 and TRBJ2-5, the full variable domain is EAGVAQSPRYKIIEKRQSVAFWCNPISGHATLYWYQQILGQGPKLLIQFQNNGVVDDSQLPKDRFSAERLKGVDSTLKIQPAKLEDSAVYLCASSFLETQYFGPGTRLLVL.

The rearrangement uses TRBV7-2 and TRBJ2-6; tentative D call: TRBD1 (6 bases). The V gene's germline CDR1 is SGHTA and CDR2 FQGNSA. V was cut by 5 bases and J by 0 bases, with 11 bases left in between. The CDR3 is 16 residues long. CDR3 amino acids: CASSQGTSSGANVLTF. In nucleotides, the CDR3 is TGTGCCAGCAGCCAAGGGACAAGCTCTGGGGCCAACGTCCTGACTTTC. Variable domain in full (rest from reference TRBV7-2 and TRBJ2-6): GAGVSQSPSNKVTEKGKDVELRCDPISGHTALYWYRQSLGQGLEFLIYFQGNSAPDKSGLPSDRFSAERTGGSVSTLTIQRTQQEDSAVYLCASSQGTSSGANVLTFGAGSRLTVL.

The V gene is TRBV19, the J gene TRBJ1-2; 7 nucleotides align to TRBD1. Germline-derived CDR1 and CDR2 are LNHDA and SQIVND (reference sequence). Trimming took 7 bases from V and 5 from J; bases not matched to a gene: 7. The CDR3 is 13 amino acids. The CDR3 nucleotides are TGTGCCAGTAACGCGGACAGGAAATATGGCTACACCTTC. It translates to CASNADRKYGYTF.

This clone was counted between two and nine times. The chain links TRBV5-6 to TRBJ1-1, with 7 bases lining up with TRBD1. There are 13 residues in the CDR3. The V gene's germline CDR1 is SGHDT and CDR2 YYEEEE. Trimming at V came to 4 bases and at J to 4 bases, leaving 4 bases not matched to a gene. The chain's CDR3 is CASSMGQRTEAFF. For the CDR3, the DNA is TGTGCCAGCAGCATGGGACAGCGCACTGAAGCTTTCTTT.